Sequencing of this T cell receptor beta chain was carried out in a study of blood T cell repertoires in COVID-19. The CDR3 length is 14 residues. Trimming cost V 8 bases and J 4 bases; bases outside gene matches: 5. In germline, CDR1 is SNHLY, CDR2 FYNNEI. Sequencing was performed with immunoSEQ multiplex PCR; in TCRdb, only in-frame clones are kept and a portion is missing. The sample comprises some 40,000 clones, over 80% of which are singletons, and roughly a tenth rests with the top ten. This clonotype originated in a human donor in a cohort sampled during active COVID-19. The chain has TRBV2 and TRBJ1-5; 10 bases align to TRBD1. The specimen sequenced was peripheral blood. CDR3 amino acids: CASHDRGRNQPQHF. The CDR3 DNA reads TGTGCCAGCCACGACAGGGGGCGAAATCAGCCCCAGCATTTT.